This T cell receptor beta chain derives from a study of graft-versus-host responses after intestinal transplantation. Study background: Recipients had multivisceral, liver-intestinal, or isolated intestinal transplants. Anti-thymocyte globulin induction preceded about 3 years of tacrolimus and steroid maintenance in all recipients.

The assay was immunoSEQ multiplex PCR, and TCRdb's table has in-frame clones only and misses some. The sample holds about 54,000 clones, about 90% seen once. CDR1 is MNHEY and CDR2 is SMNVEV in the germline V gene (reference sequence). The CDR3 is made up of 16 amino acids. V shed 6 bases and J shed 2 bases, with 17 bases lying between them. This clonotype was obtained from a human patient who received an intestinal transplant, so some T cells may come from the graft donor. The chain is built from TRBV27 and TRBJ2-1; D remains unclear. The input for sequencing was PBMCs, taken 650 to 670 days after intestinal transplant. CDR3 sequence (DNA): TGTGCCAGCAGCCATGTAGGCGGTACTACCTACAATGAGCAGTTCTTC. Encoded protein: CASSHVGGTTYNEQFF.